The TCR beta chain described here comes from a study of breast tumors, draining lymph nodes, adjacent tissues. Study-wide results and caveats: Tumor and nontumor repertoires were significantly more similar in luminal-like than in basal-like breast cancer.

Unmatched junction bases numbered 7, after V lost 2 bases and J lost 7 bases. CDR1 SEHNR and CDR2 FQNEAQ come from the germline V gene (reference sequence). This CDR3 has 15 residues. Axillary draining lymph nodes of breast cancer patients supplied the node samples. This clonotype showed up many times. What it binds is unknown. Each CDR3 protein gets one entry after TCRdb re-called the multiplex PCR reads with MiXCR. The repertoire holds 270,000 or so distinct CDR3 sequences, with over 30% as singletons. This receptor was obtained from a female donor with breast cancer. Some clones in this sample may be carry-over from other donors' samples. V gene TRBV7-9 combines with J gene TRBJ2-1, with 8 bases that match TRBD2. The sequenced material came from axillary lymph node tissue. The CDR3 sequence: CASSLSSGIRNEQFF. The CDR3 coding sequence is TGTGCCAGCAGCTTAAGTAGCGGGATACGAAATGAGCAGTTCTTC. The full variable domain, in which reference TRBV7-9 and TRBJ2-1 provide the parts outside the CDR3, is DTGVSQNPRHKITKRGQNVTFRCDPISEHNRLYWYRQTLGQGPEFLTYFQNEAQLEKSRLLSDRFSAERPKGSFSTLEIQRTEQGDSAMYLCASSLSSGIRNEQFFGPGTRLTVL.